This T cell receptor delta chain was captured in a study of gamma-delta T cells after stem cell transplantation. Relative to its sample, this clone is medium-sized. This CDR3 spans 16 amino acids. Deletions cut 0 bases from V and 5 bases from J, with 18 bases between. Germline V gene data show CDR1 as GEAIGNYY and CDR2 as EKD. TCRdb called clones anew from the RT-PCR reads with CATT. The profile shows fewer than 3,000 delta-chain clones, roughly 2.5% of them singletons. The V and J genes are TRDV2 and TRDJ1; tentatively, D is TRDD3 (6 bases). What was sequenced was gamma-delta T cells. This TCR came from a human donor. It is not recorded whose cells these are; they may come from a transplant donor. The CDR3 region has the DNA TGTGCCTGTGACACCGTCTCCCAACCCACTGGGGATAAACTCATCTTT. Translating it yields CACDTVSQPTGDKLIF.